This TCR beta chain was profiled in a study of T cells after yellow fever vaccination. About the research overall: The fractions with low cell numbers were processed using SMART-Seq v4 Ultra Low Input. Study-wide points: Boosting was followed by the reappearance of most primary-vaccination clones (roughly 95% CD4, 70% to 90% CD8).

MiXCR, applied by TCRdb to the 5' RACE reads, yields one record per CDR3 protein. The sample yields approximately 300,000 distinct CDR3 sequences, roughly 8.7% seen once. V lost 2 bases, J lost 2 bases, and 9 bases lay in between. The CDR3 has 14 amino acids. The V gene's germline CDR1 is SEHNR and CDR2 FQNEAQ (reference sequence). This clonotype was seen repeatedly, ten times or more. Its antigen is unknown. Sequences were derived from PBMCs, sampled on the day of the first yellow fever vaccination. This chain joins TRBV7-9 and TRBJ2-5; possible D gene TRBD2, 5 bases. This receptor was taken from a man between 18 and 35 years old who received the YFV17D yellow fever vaccine. The CDR3 sequence: CASSLLEGQETQYF. The CDR3 DNA is TGTGCCAGCAGCTTACTAGAGGGTCAAGAGACCCAGTACTTC.